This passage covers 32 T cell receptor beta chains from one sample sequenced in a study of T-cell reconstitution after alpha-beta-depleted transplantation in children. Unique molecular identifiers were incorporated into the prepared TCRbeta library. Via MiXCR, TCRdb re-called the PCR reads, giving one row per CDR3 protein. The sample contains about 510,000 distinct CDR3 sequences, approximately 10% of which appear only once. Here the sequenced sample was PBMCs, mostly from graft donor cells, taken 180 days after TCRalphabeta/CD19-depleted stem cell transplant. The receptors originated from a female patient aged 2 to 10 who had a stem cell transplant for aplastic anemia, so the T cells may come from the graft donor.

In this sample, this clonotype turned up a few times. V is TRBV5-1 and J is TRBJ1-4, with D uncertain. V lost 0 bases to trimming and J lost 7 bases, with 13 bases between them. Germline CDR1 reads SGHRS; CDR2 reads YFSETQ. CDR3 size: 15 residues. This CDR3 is CASSLEWAGLEKLFF. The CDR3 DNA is TGCGCCAGCAGCTTGGAGTGGGCAGGCCTTGAAAAACTGTTTTTT.

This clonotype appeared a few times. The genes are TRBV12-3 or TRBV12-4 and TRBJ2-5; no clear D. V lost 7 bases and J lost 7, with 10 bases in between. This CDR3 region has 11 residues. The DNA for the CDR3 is TGTGCCAGCACGACGGGCCGGACCCAGTACTTC. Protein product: CASTTGRTQYF.

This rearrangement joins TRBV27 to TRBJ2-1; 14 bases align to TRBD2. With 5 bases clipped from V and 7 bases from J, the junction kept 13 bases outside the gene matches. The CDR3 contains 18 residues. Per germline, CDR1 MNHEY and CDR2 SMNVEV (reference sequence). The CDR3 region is CASSPSAGLAGAVNEQFF. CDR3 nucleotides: TGTGCCAGCAGTCCCTCCGCGGGACTAGCGGGAGCAGTGAATGAGCAGTTCTTC.

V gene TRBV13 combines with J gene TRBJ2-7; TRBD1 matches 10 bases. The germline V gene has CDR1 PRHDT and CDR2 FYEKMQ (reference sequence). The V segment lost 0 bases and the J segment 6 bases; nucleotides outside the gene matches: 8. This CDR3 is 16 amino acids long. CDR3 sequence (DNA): TGTGCCAGCAGCTTAGGGTGGGACAGGGGAGGATTCGAGCAGTACTTC. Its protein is CASSLGWDRGGFEQYF.

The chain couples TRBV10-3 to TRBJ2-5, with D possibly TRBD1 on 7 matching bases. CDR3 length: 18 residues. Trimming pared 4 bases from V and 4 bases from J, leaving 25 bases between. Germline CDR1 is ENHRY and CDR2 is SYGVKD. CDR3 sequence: CAISGEDRTSIRGETQYF. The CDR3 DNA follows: TGTGCCATCAGTGGGGAGGACAGGACGTCGATTCGCGGAGAGACCCAGTACTTC.

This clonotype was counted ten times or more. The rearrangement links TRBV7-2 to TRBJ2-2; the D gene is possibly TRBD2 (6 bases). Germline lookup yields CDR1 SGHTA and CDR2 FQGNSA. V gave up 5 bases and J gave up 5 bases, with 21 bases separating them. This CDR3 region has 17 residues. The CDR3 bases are TGTGCCAGCAGCGGACTAATTCCGGGTCAGAGGACCGGGGAGCTGTTTTTT. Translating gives CASSGLIPGQRTGELFF.

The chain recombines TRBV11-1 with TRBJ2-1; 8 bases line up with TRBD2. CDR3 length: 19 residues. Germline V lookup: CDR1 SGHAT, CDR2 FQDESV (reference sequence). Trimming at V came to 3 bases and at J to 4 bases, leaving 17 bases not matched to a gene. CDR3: CASSFHPSGSLSSYNEQFF. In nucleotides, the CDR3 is TGTGCCAGCAGCTTTCATCCGAGCGGGAGCCTGTCATCTTACAATGAGCAGTTCTTC.

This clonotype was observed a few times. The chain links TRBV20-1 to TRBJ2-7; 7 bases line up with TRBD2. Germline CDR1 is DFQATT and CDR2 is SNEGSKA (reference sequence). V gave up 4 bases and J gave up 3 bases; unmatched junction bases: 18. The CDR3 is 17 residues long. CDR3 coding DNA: TGCAGTGCTATCCGATACGCGGCGGTCCGCGGGGGCTACGAGCAGTACTTC. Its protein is CSAIRYAAVRGGYEQYF.

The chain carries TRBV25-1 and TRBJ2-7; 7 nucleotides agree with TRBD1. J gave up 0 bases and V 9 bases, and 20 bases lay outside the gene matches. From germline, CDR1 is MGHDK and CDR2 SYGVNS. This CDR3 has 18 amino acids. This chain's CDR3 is CARGPADYRGRHSYEQYF. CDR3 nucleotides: TGTGCCAGGGGCCCCGCCGATTACAGGGGACGACACTCCTACGAGCAGTACTTC.

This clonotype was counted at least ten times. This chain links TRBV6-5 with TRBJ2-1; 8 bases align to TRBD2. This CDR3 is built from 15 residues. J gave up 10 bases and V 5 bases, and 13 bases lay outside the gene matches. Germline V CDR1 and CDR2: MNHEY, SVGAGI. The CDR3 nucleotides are TGTGCCAGCAGTAACCGGGCCTCCGGGAGGGGGGAGCAGTTCTTC. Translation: CASSNRASGRGEQFF.

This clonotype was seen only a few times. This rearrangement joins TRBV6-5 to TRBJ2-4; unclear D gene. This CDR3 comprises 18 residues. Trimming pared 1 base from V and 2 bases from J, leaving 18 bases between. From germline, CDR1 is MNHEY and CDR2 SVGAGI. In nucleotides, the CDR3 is TGTGCCAGCAGTTACTTTGTTTCAGTGTACAGTCCCAAAAACATTCAGTACTTC. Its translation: CASSYFVSVYSPKNIQYF.

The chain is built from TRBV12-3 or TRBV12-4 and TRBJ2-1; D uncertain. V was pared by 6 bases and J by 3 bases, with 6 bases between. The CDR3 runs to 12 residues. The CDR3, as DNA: TGTGCCAGCAGCCCGGTCTACAATGAGCAGTTCTTC. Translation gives CASSPVYNEQFF.

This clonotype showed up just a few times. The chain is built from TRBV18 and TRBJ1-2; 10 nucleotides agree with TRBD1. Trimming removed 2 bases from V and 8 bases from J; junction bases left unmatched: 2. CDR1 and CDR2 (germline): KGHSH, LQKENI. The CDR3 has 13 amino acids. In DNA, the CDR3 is TGTGCCAGCTCACCAGGACAGGGGGACGGCTACACCTTC. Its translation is CASSPGQGDGYTF.

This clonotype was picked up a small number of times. The CDR3 DNA reads TGTGCCAGCAGCTTCGGAAGGACTTTCTATGGCTACACCTTC. This translates into CASSFGRTFYGYTF. The rearrangement uses TRBV7-2 and TRBJ1-2; no definite D call. Germline V lookup: CDR1 SGHTA, CDR2 FQGNSA. CDR3 length: 14 residues. Between the trimmed V and J ends, which lost 3 bases and 4 bases, there was a span of 12 bases.

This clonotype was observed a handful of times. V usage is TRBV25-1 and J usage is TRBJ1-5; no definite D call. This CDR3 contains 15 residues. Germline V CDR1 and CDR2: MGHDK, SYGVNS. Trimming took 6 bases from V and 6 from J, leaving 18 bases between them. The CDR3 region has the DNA TGTGCCAGCAGAGCTAGCGGGCCCCGAGGTCAGCCCCAGCATTTT. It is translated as CASRASGPRGQPQHF.

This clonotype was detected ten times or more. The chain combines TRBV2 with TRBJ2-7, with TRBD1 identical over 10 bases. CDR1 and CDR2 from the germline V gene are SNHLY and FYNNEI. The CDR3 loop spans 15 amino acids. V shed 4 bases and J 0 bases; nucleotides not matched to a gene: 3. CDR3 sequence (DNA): TGTGCCAGCAGTGGTGACAGGGGGCCCTCCTACGAGCAGTACTTC. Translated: CASSGDRGPSYEQYF.

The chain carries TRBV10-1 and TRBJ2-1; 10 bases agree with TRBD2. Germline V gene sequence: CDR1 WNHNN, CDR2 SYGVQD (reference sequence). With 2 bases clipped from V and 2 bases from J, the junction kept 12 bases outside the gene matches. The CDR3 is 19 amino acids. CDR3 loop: CASSERRAGGPQTYNEQFF. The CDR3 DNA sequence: TGCGCCAGCAGTGAGCGAAGAGCGGGAGGGCCACAAACCTACAATGAGCAGTTCTTC.

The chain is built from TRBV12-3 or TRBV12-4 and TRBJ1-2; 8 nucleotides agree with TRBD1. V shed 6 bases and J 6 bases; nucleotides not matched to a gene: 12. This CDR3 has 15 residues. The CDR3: CASSLGQGGFDGYTF. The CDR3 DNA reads TGTGCCAGCAGCCTAGGACAGGGAGGGTTCGATGGCTACACCTTC.

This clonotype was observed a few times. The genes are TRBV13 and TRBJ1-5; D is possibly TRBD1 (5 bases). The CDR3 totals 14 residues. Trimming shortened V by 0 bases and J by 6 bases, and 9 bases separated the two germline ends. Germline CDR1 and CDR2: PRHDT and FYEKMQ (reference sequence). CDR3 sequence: CASSLGQGAQPQHF. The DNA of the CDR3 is TGTGCCAGCAGCTTAGGGCAGGGAGCTCAGCCCCAGCATTTT.

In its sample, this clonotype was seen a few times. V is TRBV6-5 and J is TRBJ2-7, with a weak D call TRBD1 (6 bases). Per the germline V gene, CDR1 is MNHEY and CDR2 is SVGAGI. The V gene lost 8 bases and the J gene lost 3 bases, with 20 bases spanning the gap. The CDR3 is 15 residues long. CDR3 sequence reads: CASHPNRDTYYEQYF. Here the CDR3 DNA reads TGTGCCAGCCACCCAAACCGGGACACCTACTACGAGCAGTACTTC.

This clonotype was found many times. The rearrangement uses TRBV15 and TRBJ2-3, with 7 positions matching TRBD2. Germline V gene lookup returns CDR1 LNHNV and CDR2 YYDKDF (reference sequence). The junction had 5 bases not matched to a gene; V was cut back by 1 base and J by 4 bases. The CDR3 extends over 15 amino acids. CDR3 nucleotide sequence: TGTGCCACCAGCAGAGTATTGGGAGGGGCAGATACGCAGTATTTT. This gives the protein CATSRVLGGADTQYF. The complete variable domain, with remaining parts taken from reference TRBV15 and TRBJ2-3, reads DAMVIQNPRYQVTQFGKPVTLSCSQTLNHNVMYWYQQKSSQAPKLLFHYYDKDFNNEADTPDNFQSRRPNTSFCFLDIRSPGLGDTAMYLCATSRVLGGADTQYFGPGTRLTVL.

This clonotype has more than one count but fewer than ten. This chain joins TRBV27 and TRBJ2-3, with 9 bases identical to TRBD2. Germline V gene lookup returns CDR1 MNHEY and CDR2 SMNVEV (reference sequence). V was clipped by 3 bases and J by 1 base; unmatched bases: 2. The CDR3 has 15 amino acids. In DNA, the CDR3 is TGTGCCAGCAGTTTCGAGCGGGGGGGCACAGATACGCAGTATTTT. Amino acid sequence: CASSFERGGTDTQYF.

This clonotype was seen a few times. CDR3 in DNA: TGTGCCAGCAGTGACGGGACAAAGAATCAGCCCCAGCATTTT. Translating gives CASSDGTKNQPQHF. This chain connects TRBV25-1 to TRBJ1-5; D might be TRBD1 (6 bases). Trimming pared 3 bases from V and 4 bases from J, leaving 10 bases between. This CDR3 has 14 residues. CDR1 is MGHDK and CDR2 is SYGVNS in the germline V gene.

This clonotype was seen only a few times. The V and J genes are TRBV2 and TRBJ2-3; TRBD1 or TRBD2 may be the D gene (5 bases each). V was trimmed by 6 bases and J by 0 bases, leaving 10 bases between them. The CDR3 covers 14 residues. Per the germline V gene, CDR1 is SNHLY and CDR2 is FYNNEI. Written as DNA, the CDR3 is TGTGCCAGCAGATGGGACCGCAGCACAGATACGCAGTATTTT. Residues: CASRWDRSTDTQYF.

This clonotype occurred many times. CDR3 sequence reads: CASSPGQGGIYGYTF. CDR3 nucleotide sequence: TGCGCCAGCAGCCCGGGACAAGGAGGCATCTATGGCTACACCTTC. The rearrangement joins TRBV5-1 to TRBJ1-2, with TRBD1 as a possible D gene (6 bases). Trimming pared 4 bases from V and 4 bases from J, leaving 17 bases between. Germline lookup yields CDR1 SGHRS and CDR2 YFSETQ. This CDR3 has 15 amino acids.

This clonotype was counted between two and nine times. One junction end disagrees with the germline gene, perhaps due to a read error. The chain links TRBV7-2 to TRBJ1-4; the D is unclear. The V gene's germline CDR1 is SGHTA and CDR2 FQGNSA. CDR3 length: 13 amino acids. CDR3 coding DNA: TGTGCCAGCTCACTACGGGTTAATGAAAAGCTGTTTTTT. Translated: CASSLRVNEKLFF.

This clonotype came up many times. The CDR3 reads CASTPFGVEQFF. CDR3 DNA sequence: TGTGCCAGCACCCCATTTGGGGTTGAGCAGTTCTTC. The gene calls are TRBV12-3 or TRBV12-4 and TRBJ2-1; no clear D. V lost 7 bases and J 9 bases, leaving 13 bases between the germline ends. The CDR3 spans 12 residues.

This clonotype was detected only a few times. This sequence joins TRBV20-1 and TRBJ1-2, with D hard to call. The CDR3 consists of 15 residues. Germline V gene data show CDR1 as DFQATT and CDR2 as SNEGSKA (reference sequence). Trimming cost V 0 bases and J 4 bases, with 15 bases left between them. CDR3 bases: TGCAGTGCTAGAGAGGGCAGTCGACTAGGCTATGGCTACACCTTC. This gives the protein CSAREGSRLGYGYTF.

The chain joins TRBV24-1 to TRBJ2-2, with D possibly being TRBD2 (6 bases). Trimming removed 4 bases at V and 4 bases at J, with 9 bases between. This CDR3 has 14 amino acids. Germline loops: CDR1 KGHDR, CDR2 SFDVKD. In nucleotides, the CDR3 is TGTGCCACCAGTGACCTGACTAGCACCGGGGAGCTGTTTTTT. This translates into CATSDLTSTGELFF.

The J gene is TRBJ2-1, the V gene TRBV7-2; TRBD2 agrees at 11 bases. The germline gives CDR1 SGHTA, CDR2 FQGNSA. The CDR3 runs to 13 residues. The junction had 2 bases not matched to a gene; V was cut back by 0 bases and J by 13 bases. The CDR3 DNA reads TGTGCCAGCAGCTTAGCTAGCGGGAGGGACCAGTTCTTC. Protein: CASSLASGRDQFF.

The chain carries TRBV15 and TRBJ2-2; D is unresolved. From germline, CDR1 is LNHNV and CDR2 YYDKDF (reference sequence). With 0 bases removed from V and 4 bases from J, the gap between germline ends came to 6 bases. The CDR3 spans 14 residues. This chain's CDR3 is CATSRDVGTGELFF. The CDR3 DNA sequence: TGTGCCACCAGCAGAGATGTAGGCACCGGGGAGCTGTTTTTT.

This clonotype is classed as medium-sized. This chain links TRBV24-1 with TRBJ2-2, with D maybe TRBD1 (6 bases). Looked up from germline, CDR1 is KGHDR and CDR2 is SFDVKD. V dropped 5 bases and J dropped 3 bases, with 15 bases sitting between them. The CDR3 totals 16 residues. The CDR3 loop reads CATSGPGQGYTGELFF. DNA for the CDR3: TGTGCCACCAGTGGACCGGGACAAGGGTACACCGGGGAGCTGTTTTTT.